This T cell receptor (beta chain) was found in a study of low-dose radiotherapy and immunotherapy resistance in tumors. This clonotype was counted only a few times. Trimming shortened V by 0 bases and J by 5 bases, and 6 bases separated the two germline ends. Germline-derived CDR1 and CDR2 are ENHRY and SYGVKD. The CDR3 contains 13 residues. TRAV and TRBV primers primed cDNA for both TCRalpha and TCRbeta. Amplification, which lasted 20 PCR cycles, used a constant-region primer and V-primer adapter to amplify TCRs. The mRNA which had been isolated was amplified by in vitro transcription. Via MiXCR, TCRdb re-called the reads, giving one row per CDR3 protein. The sample carries several thousand distinct CDR3 sequences, approximately 78% recorded once. Enrollment required an advanced solid tumor negative for tumor-infiltrating lymphocytes.

The V and J genes are TRBV10-3 and TRBJ2-3; no clear D gene. This TCR derives from a human donor with advanced metastatic prostate, ovarian, gallbladder or colorectal cancer (not recorded which). This table probably holds off-target reads from a library built for another chain. The CDR3 nucleotides read TGTGCCATCAGTGAGTCAACGATAGATACGCAGTATTTT. It is translated as CAISESTIDTQYF.